This TCR beta chain was found in a study of T cell repertoires in cytomegalovirus infection. As for the study in general: Public TCR beta signatures were indicative of both CMV infection and a matching HLA type. Findings and limits, study-wide: Clonotype analysis showed dominance of the ex vivo response by HLA-C-restricted CMV-specific TCR beta clonotypes.

This clonotype was counted many times. The antigen is not known. The CDR3 loop spans 12 amino acids. J was trimmed by 2 bases and V by 5 bases; bases with no gene match: 0. Germline V gene data show CDR1 as SGHTA and CDR2 as FQGNSA. TCRdb itself ran the reads through MiXCR, one entry per CDR3 protein. This table has 250,000 to 300,000 distinct CDR3 sequences, about an eighth appearing once. Sequencing used PBMCs. This chain links TRBV7-2 with TRBJ2-7, with 7 positions matching TRBD1. The TCR sequence derives from a human donor in good health (CMV status not recorded). Some clones in this sample may be carry-over from other donors' samples. This CDR3 is CASSGTAYEQYF. Written as DNA, the CDR3 is TGTGCCAGCAGCGGGACAGCCTACGAGCAGTACTTC.